Below, 26 T cell receptor beta chains from the same sample are listed, as sequenced in a study of T cell repertoires in cytomegalovirus infection. Antigen specificity for these receptors is unknown. TCRdb reanalysed the reads using MiXCR and keeps one entry per CDR3 protein. Of approximately 910,000 distinct CDR3 sequences listed, roughly a third are singletons. Source: cultured CD8+ T cells from PBMCs, taken from culture after CMV antigen stimulation. Source of these receptors: a human donor in good health (CMV status not recorded). Some clones in this sample may be carry-over from other donors' samples.

The CDR3 nucleotides are TGTGCCAGCAGTTCCCCGGACAGCCTTACAGATTCACCCCTCCACTTT. Translating gives CASSSPDSLTDSPLHF. The chain employs TRBV28 and TRBJ1-6; tentatively, D is TRBD1 (6 bases). The CDR3 is made up of 16 amino acids. Trimming shortened V by 4 bases and J by 8 bases, and 18 bases separated the two germline ends. Germline CDR1 MDHEN, CDR2 SYDVKM.

This clonotype was seen a few times. The rearrangement joins TRBV6-6 to TRBJ1-2; the D gene is possibly TRBD1 (5 bases). V dropped 6 bases and J dropped 9 bases, with 14 bases sitting between them. The germline gives CDR1 MNHNY, CDR2 SVGAGI (reference sequence). The CDR3 loop spans 12 amino acids. This CDR3 reads CASRSEGASYTF. CDR3 DNA sequence: TGTGCCAGCAGATCCGAAGGGGCCAGCTACACCTTC.

This clonotype was found many times. This sequence joins TRBV6-6 and TRBJ2-7; 7 bases are shared with TRBD2. After removal of 0 bases from V and 4 bases from J, the junction contained 3 bases not matched to a gene. Germline V gene data show CDR1 as MNHNY and CDR2 as SVGAGI (reference sequence). The CDR3 totals 14 residues. In nucleotides, the CDR3 is TGTGCCAGCAGTTACTCGGGGGGGGGGTACGAGCAGTACTTC. Its translation: CASSYSGGGYEQYF.

This clonotype was counted only a few times. The chain links TRBV5-5 to TRBJ2-7; no clear D. CDR1 is SGHKS and CDR2 is YYEKEE in the germline V gene (reference sequence). V was cut by 2 bases and J by 12 bases, with 12 bases left in between. CDR3 length: 11 residues. CDR3 sequence: CASSLGVLWYV. CDR3 nucleotide sequence: TGTGCCAGCAGCTTAGGAGTACTCTGGTACGTC.

This clonotype was observed many times. The CDR3 spells CASSFDTGELFF. CDR3 bases: TGTGCCAGCAGTTTTGACACCGGGGAGCTGTTTTTT. The chain links TRBV27 to TRBJ2-2; D is ambiguous. The CDR3 extends over 12 amino acids. Germline CDR1 and CDR2: MNHEY and SMNVEV (reference sequence). V shed 3 bases and J shed 3 bases, with 2 bases lying between them.

The rearrangement joins TRBV7-6 to TRBJ2-7, with D possibly matching TRBD1 (8 bases). With 1 base removed from V and 2 bases from J, the gap between germline ends came to 15 bases. The CDR3 has 16 residues. CDR1 is SGHVS and CDR2 is FNYEAQ in the germline V gene. The CDR3 sequence is CASSLGQGAGAYEQYF. DNA of the CDR3: TGTGCCAGCAGCTTAGGGCAGGGGGCGGGAGCCTACGAGCAGTACTTC.

This clonotype has just a few counts. The chain couples TRBV29-1 to TRBJ2-2, with a possible D match to TRBD2 (6 bases). Germline CDR1 is SQVTM and CDR2 is ANQGSEA. The CDR3 totals 14 residues. V lost 2 bases, J lost 7 bases, and 14 bases lay in between. The CDR3 nucleotides are TGCAGCGTTGAACACCCTCTCGGGAGCGGGGAGCTGTTTTTT. Translated: CSVEHPLGSGELFF.

About this clonotype: A read error may account for a junction end that differs from germline. This chain joins TRBV7-8 and TRBJ2-7; D is perhaps TRBD1 (5 bases). The CDR3 loop spans 15 amino acids. Germline CDR1 is SGHVS and CDR2 is FQNEAQ. Here the CDR3 reads CSSSLEQASSYEQYF. As DNA, the CDR3 is TGTTCCAGCAGCTTAGAACAGGCGAGCTCCTACGAGCAGTACTTC.

The chain recombines TRBV27 with TRBJ2-7, with TRBD2 identical over 8 bases. The J segment lost 2 bases and the V segment lost 6 bases, leaving 9 bases of the junction unmatched. The CDR3 consists of 15 residues. The germline gives CDR1 MNHEY, CDR2 SMNVEV (reference sequence). The CDR3 loop is CASSKLAGGPYEQYF. The CDR3 DNA reads TGTGCCAGCAGCAAATTGGCGGGGGGCCCCTACGAGCAGTACTTC.

The CDR3 bases are TGTGCCAGCAGCCCCCTGGGGGGGACGGAGCCCCAGCATTTT. It translates to CASSPLGGTEPQHF. The rearrangement joins TRBV7-9 to TRBJ1-5, with D possibly matching TRBD1 (5 bases). V was clipped by 5 bases and J by 8 bases, with 16 bases between them. Looked up from germline, CDR1 is SEHNR and CDR2 is FQNEAQ (reference sequence). This CDR3 comprises 14 residues. Full variable domain (outside the CDR3, taken from reference TRBV7-9 and TRBJ1-5): DTGVSQNPRHKITKRGQNVTFRCDPISEHNRLYWYRQTLGQGPEFLTYFQNEAQLEKSRLLSDRFSAERPKGSFSTLEIQRTEQGDSAMYLCASSPLGGTEPQHFGDGTRLSIL.

The rearrangement joins TRBV7-8 to TRBJ2-5, with D tentatively TRBD1 (6 bases). The CDR3 is 15 amino acids. Germline V gene sequence: CDR1 SGHVS, CDR2 FQNEAQ. V was clipped by 5 bases and J by 5 bases, with 18 bases between them. The CDR3, as DNA: TGTGCCAGCAGCACAAGACAGGCCGTCGGTGAGACCCAGTACTTC. This translates into CASSTRQAVGETQYF. The full variable domain, completed using reference TRBV7-8 and TRBJ2-5, is GAGVSQSPRYKVAKRGQDVALRCDPISGHVSLFWYQQALGQGPEFLTYFQNEAQLDKSGLPSDRFFAERPEGSVSTLKIQRTQQEDSAVYLCASSTRQAVGETQYFGPGTRLLVL.

The chain couples TRBV7-9 to TRBJ2-2; D call uncertain. Trimming took 5 bases from V and 1 from J, leaving 14 bases between them. Germline CDR1 and CDR2: SEHNR and FQNEAQ (reference sequence). This CDR3 is 16 amino acids long. CDR3 sequence reads: CASSHMVVGNTGELFF. DNA of the CDR3: TGTGCCAGCAGCCACATGGTGGTAGGGAACACCGGGGAGCTGTTTTTT.

J is TRBJ2-3 and V is TRBV7-6; the match to TRBD1 covers 7 bases. The CDR3 is made up of 16 amino acids. CDR1 is SGHVS, CDR2 FNYEAQ, per germline. V was pared by 5 bases and J by 0 bases, with 8 bases of the junction left unmatched. CDR3 in DNA: TGTGCCAGCAGCGCAACCGGGACAGATAGCACAGATACGCAGTATTTT. Protein sequence: CASSATGTDSTDTQYF. The variable domain in full, completed from reference TRBV7-6 and TRBJ2-3, reads GAGVSQSPRYKVTKRGQDVALRCDPISGHVSLYWYRQALGQGPEFLTYFNYEAQQDKSGLPNDRFSAERPEGSISTLTIQRTEQRDSAMYRCASSATGTDSTDTQYFGPGTRLTVL.

The rearrangement joins TRBV6-6 to TRBJ1-6; possibly TRBD1 for D (6 bases). This CDR3 has 14 residues. The V gene lost 10 bases and the J gene lost 10 bases, with 20 bases spanning the gap. Per germline, CDR1 MNHNY and CDR2 SVGAGI (reference sequence). For the CDR3, the DNA is TGTGCCACCGATACGCGGGGGGCACACTCACCCCTCCACTTT. Translation gives CATDTRGAHSPLHF.

This chain uses TRBV12-3 or TRBV12-4 with TRBJ1-5, with D perhaps matching TRBD1 (5 bases). CDR3 size: 17 residues. Trimming shortened V by 5 bases and J by 2 bases, and 19 bases separated the two germline ends. As DNA, the CDR3 is TGTGCCAGCAGTCTCAGTCGGGGGGGACGGGGCAATCAGCCCCAGCATTTT. Protein sequence: CASSLSRGGRGNQPQHF.

This clonotype showed up just a few times. The rearrangement joins TRBV7-4 to TRBJ2-7; 8 positions agree with TRBD1. This CDR3 is 13 amino acids long. Germline V gene sequence: CDR1 SGHVT, CDR2 SQSDAQ. Trimming at V came to 4 bases and at J to 4 bases, leaving 3 bases not matched to a gene. For the CDR3, the DNA is TGTGCCAGCAGCTCGGACAGGGAGTACGAGCAGTACGTC. It yields the protein CASSSDREYEQYV.

As regards this clonotype: A read error may explain this, as a much larger clone is one base away. The V and J genes are TRBV7-9 and TRBJ1-6; D is unresolved. The V gene lost 5 bases and the J gene lost 11 bases, with 22 bases spanning the gap. The CDR3 consists of 16 residues. The germline V gene encodes CDR1 SEHNR and CDR2 FQNEAQ (reference sequence). CDR3 in DNA: TGTGCCAGCAGCCATGGTGTGGGCGGAGCCTATCCACCCCTCCACTTT. Encoded protein: CASSHGVGGAYPPLHF.

A few counts support this clonotype. The chain uses TRBV7-8 and TRBJ2-7, with D maybe TRBD1 (6 bases). The V and J ends lost 0 bases and 3 bases respectively, with 15 bases between them. The CDR3 loop spans 16 amino acids. Germline values: CDR1 SGHVS, CDR2 FQNEAQ. The CDR3 sequence: CASSLAQGSADYEQYV. DNA for the CDR3: TGTGCCAGCAGCTTAGCGCAGGGGAGCGCGGACTACGAGCAGTACGTC.

This clonotype has a single count. CDR3 DNA: TGTGCCAGCAGCGTAGCACGGGGCGTGGGGGAGACCCAGTACTTC. Protein product: CASSVARGVGETQYF. This chain uses TRBV9 with TRBJ2-5, with D perhaps assigned TRBD1 or TRBD2 (5 bases each). The CDR3 spans 15 residues. The germline V and J ends were trimmed by 0 bases and 5 bases, with 14 bases remaining between them. Germline V gene sequence: CDR1 SGDLS, CDR2 YYNGEE.

The rearrangement links TRBV7-9 to TRBJ1-1; no firm D call. This CDR3 is 11 amino acids long. Deletions cut 1 base from V and 11 bases from J, with 8 bases between. Germline V gives CDR1 SEHNR, CDR2 FQNEAQ (reference sequence). CDR3 in amino acids: CASSLGLIAFF. CDR3 bases: TGTGCCAGCAGCTTAGGTCTGATCGCTTTCTTT.

This clonotype occurred once. The chain couples TRBV6-6 to TRBJ1-4; 7 bases agree with TRBD1. CDR1 is MNHNY and CDR2 is SVGAGI in the germline V gene (reference sequence). The CDR3 is 16 amino acids. After removal of 6 bases from V and 6 bases from J, the junction contained 13 bases not matched to a gene. CDR3: CASSPFETGKDEKLFF. The CDR3 coding sequence is TGTGCCAGCAGCCCGTTCGAGACAGGGAAGGATGAAAAACTGTTTTTT.

This clonotype came up once. This chain connects TRBV6-5 to TRBJ1-1; no definite D call. CDR3 size: 14 residues. V was trimmed by 8 bases and J by 4 bases, leaving 17 bases between them. Germline-derived CDR1 and CDR2 are MNHEY and SVGAGI. CDR3 DNA sequence: TGTGCCAGCGGCATAGGGCCAGAGGCCACTGAAGCTTTCTTT. The encoded protein is CASGIGPEATEAFF.

This clonotype showed up just a few times. The chain is built from TRBV7-2 and TRBJ2-4, with TRBD2 matching 10 bases. CDR3 length: 15 residues. The germline V gene encodes CDR1 SGHTA and CDR2 FQGNSA. After removal of 6 bases from V and 8 bases from J, the junction contained 10 bases not matched to a gene. CDR3 region: CASSSSGGLGDIQYF. The CDR3 DNA follows: TGTGCCAGCAGTTCTAGCGGGGGCCTAGGGGACATTCAGTACTTC. The full variable domain, with the rest looked up from reference TRBV7-2 and TRBJ2-4, is GAGVSQSPSNKVTEKGKDVELRCDPISGHTALYWYRQSLGQGLEFLIYFQGNSAPDKSGLPSDRFSAERTGGSVSTLTIQRTQQEDSAVYLCASSSSGGLGDIQYFGAGTRLSVL.

This clonotype occurred many times. This chain joins TRBV5-1 and TRBJ2-7; D possibly corresponds to TRBD1 (6 bases). The V end was cut by 1 base, the J end by 1 base, with 9 bases between. Germline V lookup: CDR1 SGHRS, CDR2 YFSETQ. The CDR3 is 14 amino acids. In DNA form, the CDR3 reads TGCGCCAGCAGCTTGAAGACAGGTTCCTACGAGCAGTACTTC. Translated, it gives CASSLKTGSYEQYF.

The chain carries TRBV6-2 or TRBV6-3 and TRBJ2-2; D is unresolved. CDR3 length equals 13 residues. Germline CDR1 is MNHEY and CDR2 is SVGEGT. With 0 bases removed from V and 8 bases from J, the gap between germline ends came to 7 bases. The DNA for the CDR3 is TGTGCCAGCAGTTACTCGAAGGTGGGGGAGCTGTTTTTT. This gives the protein CASSYSKVGELFF.

The sample holds a few counts of this clonotype. The chain joins TRBV7-3 to TRBJ2-1; either TRBD1 or TRBD2 may supply D (5 bases each). The CDR3 is 16 residues long. V shed 5 bases and J shed 1 base, with 15 bases lying between them. Germline loops: CDR1 SGHTA, CDR2 FQGTGA. The CDR3 DNA is TGTGCCAGCAGCCTTGGGACGGCCGCTTCCTACAATGAGCAGTTCTTC. This encodes CASSLGTAASYNEQFF.